The 13 T cell receptor beta chains presented below share a single source sample, sequenced in a study of PD-1 blockade in classical Hodgkin lymphoma. All trial patients relapsed after autologous stem cell transplantation. The data were produced by immunoSEQ multiplex PCR, yet TCRdb's version contains in-frame clones alone and is incomplete. The sample includes about 100,000 clones, 80% to 85% of them seen just once. Sequenced material: peripheral blood mononuclear cells (PBMCs), taken at baseline. The receptors shown here come from a human donor with classical Hodgkin lymphoma.

The CDR3 coding sequence is TGTGCCAGCAGTTTATCGGCGGTTGGGGGGCCTAACACCATATATTTT. The encoded protein is CASSLSAVGGPNTIYF. This sequence joins TRBV27 and TRBJ1-3, with a possible D match to TRBD1 (6 bases). Trimming took 0 bases from V and 7 from J, leaving 16 bases between them. The CDR3 has 16 residues. The germline gives CDR1 MNHEY, CDR2 SMNVEV (reference sequence).

This chain connects TRBV28 to TRBJ2-4, with 7 bases matching TRBD1. This CDR3 is 15 amino acids long. Looked up from germline, CDR1 is MDHEN and CDR2 is SYDVKM. The V segment lost 6 bases and the J segment 0 bases; nucleotides outside the gene matches: 5. CDR3 protein: CASRIQGSAKNIQYF. In DNA form, the CDR3 reads TGTGCCAGCAGGATACAGGGGTCAGCCAAAAACATTCAGTACTTC.

The chain joins TRBV7-9 to TRBJ2-4, with 8 nucleotides matching TRBD2. Trimming took 6 bases from V and 7 from J; bases not matched to a gene: 8. The length of the CDR3 is 14 residues. Germline loops: CDR1 SEHNR, CDR2 FQNEAQ (reference sequence). CDR3: CASSLAGGRNIQYF. CDR3 in DNA: TGTGCCAGCAGTCTAGCGGGCGGGCGGAACATTCAGTACTTC.

This clone showed up just a few times. J is TRBJ1-1 and V is TRBV5-3; 9 bases agree with TRBD1. TRBV5-3 is an open reading frame whose function is uncertain. CDR3 length: 18 amino acids. V lost 3 bases to trimming and J lost 1 base; unmatched junction nucleotides: 13. This CDR3 reads CARSSTLHRGRKNTEAFF. The CDR3 bases are TGTGCCAGAAGCTCAACTCTTCACAGGGGGCGAAAGAACACTGAAGCTTTCTTT.

The table lists this clone with a few counts. V and J are TRBV6-1 and TRBJ2-3; D not resolved. The V and J ends lost 2 bases and 6 bases respectively, with 12 bases between them. The CDR3 length is 14 residues. Germline V gene lookup returns CDR1 MNHNS and CDR2 SASEGT. CDR3 amino acids: CASSESPTGDTQYF. The CDR3 region has the DNA TGTGCCAGCAGTGAATCCCCGACTGGGGATACGCAGTATTTT.

The rearrangement uses TRBV6-6 and TRBJ2-1; D not certain. This CDR3 is built from 13 residues. Looked up from germline, CDR1 is MNHNY and CDR2 is SVGAGI (reference sequence). Trimming took off 0 bases at V and 10 bases at J, with 10 bases between the two ends. CDR3 sequence reads: CASSYSVAGEQFF. The CDR3 DNA reads TGTGCCAGCAGTTACTCAGTGGCAGGAGAGCAGTTCTTC.

V usage is TRBV5-1 and J usage is TRBJ2-1, with TRBD2 matching 10 bases. The ends lost 2 bases at V and 7 bases at J; junction bases unmatched: 6. This CDR3 is 15 amino acids long. Germline V gene lookup returns CDR1 SGHRS and CDR2 YFSETQ. CDR3 residues: CASSFSSGSMNEQFF. CDR3 bases: TGCGCCAGCAGCTTCTCTAGCGGGAGTATGAATGAGCAGTTCTTC.

V is TRBV5-4 and J is TRBJ2-3; D not resolved. This CDR3 has 14 residues. V was clipped by 1 base and J by 2 bases, with 8 bases between them. Looked up from germline, CDR1 is SGHNT and CDR2 is YYREEE (reference sequence). CDR3 in DNA: TGTGCCAGCAGCTTGTTGCGGAACACAGATACGCAGTATTTT. Its protein is CASSLLRNTDTQYF.

V usage is TRBV5-4 and J usage is TRBJ1-1; 8 nucleotides match TRBD1. The ends lost 3 bases at V and 7 bases at J; junction bases unmatched: 11. CDR1 is SGHNT, CDR2 YYREEE, per germline (reference sequence). The CDR3 extends over 15 amino acids. This CDR3 reads CASSWGLQDRGEAFF. The CDR3 region has the DNA TGTGCCAGCAGCTGGGGCCTTCAAGACAGGGGTGAAGCTTTCTTT. Together with reference TRBV5-4 and TRBJ1-1, the CDR3 gives the full variable domain: ETGVTQSPTHLIKTRGQQVTLRCSSQSGHNTVSWYQQALGQGPQFIFQYYREEENGRGNFPPRFSGLQFPNYSSELNVNALELDDSALYLCASSWGLQDRGEAFFGQGTRLTVV.

The CDR3 loop reads CASRPLLGRTTYEQYF. The CDR3 bases are TGTGCCAGCAGACCCCTCCTCGGGAGAACCACCTACGAGCAGTACTTC. The chain combines TRBV5-6 with TRBJ2-7; TRBD2 is a possible D gene (6 bases). The CDR3 is 16 residues long. Germline V gene data show CDR1 as SGHDT and CDR2 as YYEEEE. V lost 5 bases and J lost 2, with 20 bases in between.

This clone was observed a single time. The chain employs TRBV18 and TRBJ1-4; a weak D match, TRBD1 (5 bases). The germline V gene has CDR1 KGHSH and CDR2 LQKENI. V lost 4 bases and J lost 0, with 15 bases in between. This CDR3 comprises 17 residues. The CDR3 spells CASSLRDGLATNEKLFF. The CDR3 bases are TGTGCCAGCTCACTCCGGGACGGACTAGCAACTAATGAAAAACTGTTTTTT.

The chain is built from TRBV6-5 and TRBJ2-7; D remains ambiguous. This CDR3 has 15 residues. Trimming shortened V by 4 bases and J by 2 bases, and 15 bases separated the two germline ends. Germline V lookup: CDR1 MNHEY, CDR2 SVGAGI. CDR3 DNA: TGTGCCAGCAGTTTACTACTTACACCCACCTACGAGCAGTACTTC. Protein: CASSLLLTPTYEQYF.

The CDR3 protein is CASSPDSRHTGELFF. CDR3 coding DNA: TGTGCCAGCAGCCCGGACTCCCGTCACACCGGGGAGCTGTTTTTT. The V gene is TRBV5-5, the J gene TRBJ2-2, with a possible D match to TRBD2 (5 bases). The CDR3 has 15 residues. The V end was cut by 4 bases, the J end by 3 bases, with 13 bases between. Germline V gene data show CDR1 as SGHKS and CDR2 as YYEKEE (reference sequence).